The present TCR beta chain was sequenced within a study of regulatory T cells in long-lasting Graves disease. Whole-study results and caveats: Patients with persistent disease showed a bias toward TRBV28, TRBJ1-2 and TRBJ2-5.

Sequencing libraries for TCR beta were prepared with iRepertoire HTBI primers and Arm-PCR of CDR3 regions. From the multiplex PCR reads, TCRdb called clonotypes with MiXCR, one entry per CDR3 protein. The table has 520,000 or so distinct CDR3 sequences, more than 10% seen once. A remark on this clonotype: The antigen remains undetermined.

Time point denoted: newly diagnosed GD, antithyroid drugs for less than 3 months. The TCR library was made from RNA extracted from PBMCs. CDR1 is MNHNS and CDR2 is SASEGT in the germline V gene. The CDR3 has 15 amino acids. The trim removed 8 bases at V and 3 bases at J, leaving 9 bases unmatched. These same records also appear under a second study, on T cells in Graves' hyperthyroidism and ophthalmopathy. That source reports: By a 13 V-J model, ophthalmopathy was set apart from stable hyperthyroidism. Ophthalmopathy, which appeared later, was predicted by the model a median about 5.9 months before onset.

The sample in question was peripheral blood mononuclear cells (PBMCs), obtained at new diagnosis, from a patient treated with antithyroid drugs. This receptor was identified in a woman aged 30 to 39 with Graves disease. V and J are TRBV6-1 and TRBJ2-3, with TRBD2 matching over 9 bases. The CDR3 region is CASGRSGSLTDTQYF. CDR3 bases: TGTGCCAGCGGGCGTAGCGGGAGTTTAACAGATACGCAGTATTTT.